This TCR beta chain was identified in a study of CD8 T cells in Susac syndrome. CDR3 size: 14 residues. The V gene lost 5 bases and the J gene lost 3 bases, with 13 bases spanning the gap. When the RNA was reverse transcribed, random hexamers were used with an input of about 0.5 to 1 ug. MiXCR, run by TCRdb on the immunoSEQ multiplex PCR reads, gives a single entry per CDR3 protein. The data hold more than 55,000 distinct CDR3 sequences, with nearly 96% observed a single time. Sequenced input: CD4+ T cells from PBMCs. The chain combines TRBV12-3 or TRBV12-4 with TRBJ1-2, with a possible D match to TRBD1 (6 bases). The receptor was isolated from a human donor with multiple sclerosis. CDR3 DNA: TGTGCCAGCAGTCCCTCCGGACAGTACTATGGCTACACCTTC. As protein: CASSPSGQYYGYTF.